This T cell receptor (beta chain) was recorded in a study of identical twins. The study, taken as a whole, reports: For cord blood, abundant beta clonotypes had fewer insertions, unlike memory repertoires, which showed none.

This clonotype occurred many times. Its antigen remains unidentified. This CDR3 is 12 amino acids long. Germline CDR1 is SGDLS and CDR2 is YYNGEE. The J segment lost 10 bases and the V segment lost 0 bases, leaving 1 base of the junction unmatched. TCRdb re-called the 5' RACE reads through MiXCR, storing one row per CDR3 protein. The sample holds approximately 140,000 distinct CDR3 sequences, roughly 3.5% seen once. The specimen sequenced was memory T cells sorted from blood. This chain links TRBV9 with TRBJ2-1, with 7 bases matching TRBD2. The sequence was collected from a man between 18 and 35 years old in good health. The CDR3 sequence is CASSVGEGEQFF. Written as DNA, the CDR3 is TGTGCCAGCAGCGTAGGGGAGGGAGAGCAGTTCTTC.